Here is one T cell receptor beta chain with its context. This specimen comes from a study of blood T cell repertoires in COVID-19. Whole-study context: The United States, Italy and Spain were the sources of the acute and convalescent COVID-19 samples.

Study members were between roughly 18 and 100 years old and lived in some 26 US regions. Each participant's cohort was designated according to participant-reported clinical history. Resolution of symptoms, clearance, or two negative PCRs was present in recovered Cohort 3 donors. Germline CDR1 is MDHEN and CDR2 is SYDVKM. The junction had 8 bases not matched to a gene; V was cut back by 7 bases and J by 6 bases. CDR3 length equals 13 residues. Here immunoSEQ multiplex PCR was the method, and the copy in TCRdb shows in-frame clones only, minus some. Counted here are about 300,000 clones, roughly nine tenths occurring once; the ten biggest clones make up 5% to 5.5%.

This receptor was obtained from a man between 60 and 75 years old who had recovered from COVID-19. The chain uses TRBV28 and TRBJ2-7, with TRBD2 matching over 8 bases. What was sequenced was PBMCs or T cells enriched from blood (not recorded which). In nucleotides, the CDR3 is TGTGCCAGCACCGCGGGAGGTATTCTCGAGCAGTACTTC. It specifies CASTAGGILEQYF.